This T cell receptor beta chain was retrieved from a study of blood T cell repertoires in COVID-19. Study-level background: T cells, B-cell-depleted T cells, or PBMCs provided the cDNA or gDNA that served as material.

Authors' data handling: Amplification from reference gene primers served as the basis for estimated nucleated cell counts. The table came from immunoSEQ multiplex PCR; TCRdb's copy has only in-frame clones and leaves some out. V and J calls and clone size are those listed in that table; D and trimming were worked out from the DNA. Here the sample spans around 150,000 clones, approximately 80% being singletons. The V segment lost 4 bases and the J segment 3 bases; nucleotides outside the gene matches: 8. The CDR3 spans 16 residues. Germline V CDR1 and CDR2: MNHEY, SVGEGT. The rearrangement joins TRBV6-2 or TRBV6-3 to TRBJ1-5; TRBD1 matches at 8 bases. The clonotype comes from an elderly woman with active or convalescent COVID-19. Material for sequencing was peripheral blood. CDR3 residues: CASSFSDRGFNQPQHF. The CDR3 DNA reads TGTGCCAGCAGTTTCTCTGACAGGGGTTTCAATCAGCCCCAGCATTTT.